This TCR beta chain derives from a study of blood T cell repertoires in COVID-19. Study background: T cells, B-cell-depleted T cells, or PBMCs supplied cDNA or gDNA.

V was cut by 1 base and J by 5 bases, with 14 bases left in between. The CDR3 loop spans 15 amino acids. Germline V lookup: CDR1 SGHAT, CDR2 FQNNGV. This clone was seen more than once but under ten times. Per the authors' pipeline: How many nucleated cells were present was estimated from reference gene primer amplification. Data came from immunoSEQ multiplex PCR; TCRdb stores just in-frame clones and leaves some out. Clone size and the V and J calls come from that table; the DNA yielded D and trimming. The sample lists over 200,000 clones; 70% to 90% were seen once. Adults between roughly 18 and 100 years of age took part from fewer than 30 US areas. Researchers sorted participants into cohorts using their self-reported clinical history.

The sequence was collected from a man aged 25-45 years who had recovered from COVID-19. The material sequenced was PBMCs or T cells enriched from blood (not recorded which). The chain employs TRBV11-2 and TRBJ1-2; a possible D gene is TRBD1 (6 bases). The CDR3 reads CASSLAVGQGYGYTF. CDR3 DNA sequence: TGTGCCAGCAGCTTAGCCGTGGGGCAGGGGTATGGCTACACCTTC.